This T cell receptor (beta chain) was sequenced for a study of CD8 T cells in ankylosing spondylitis. Whole-study findings and limits: Roughly eight highly homologous variants made up a TCR beta motif that seemed to typify ankylosing spondylitis blood. Matched ankylosing spondylitis synovial fluid reportedly contained a significantly enriched population of disease-linked clones.

The ends were cut back, 3 bases at V and 4 bases at J, with 12 bases in the middle. The CDR3 spans 14 residues. CDR1 is MDHEN, CDR2 SYDVKM, per germline. Libraries for TCR beta were made by quantitative 5'-RACE with molecular barcodes. TCRdb processed the 5' RACE reads anew with MiXCR; each CDR3 protein has one entry. Of approximately 60,000 distinct CDR3 sequences detected, under 7.5% appear once; the ten largest clones hold approximately 5%. This clonotype showed up many times. The target antigen is unknown. The TCR sequence derives from a male donor with ankylosing spondylitis. V gene TRBV28 combines with J gene TRBJ1-2; D perhaps matches TRBD1 (6 bases). The specimen was synovial fluid, either unsorted or a sorted T cell fraction (not recorded which). Here the CDR3 DNA reads TGTGCCAGCAGTTTCCCGGGACAACCCTATGGCTACACCTTC. It is translated as CASSFPGQPYGYTF.